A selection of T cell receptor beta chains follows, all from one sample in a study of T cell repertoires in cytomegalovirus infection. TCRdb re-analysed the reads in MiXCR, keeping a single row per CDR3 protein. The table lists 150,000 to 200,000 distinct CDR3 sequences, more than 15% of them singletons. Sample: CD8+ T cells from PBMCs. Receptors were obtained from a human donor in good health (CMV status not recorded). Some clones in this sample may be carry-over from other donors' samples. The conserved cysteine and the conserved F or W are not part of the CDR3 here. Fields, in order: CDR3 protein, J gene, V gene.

ASSLGGPYEQY TRBJ2-7 TRBV28
ASSSSDRGLWEQY TRBJ2-7 TRBV2
ASSPWGGGDSSYGYT TRBJ1-2 TRBV12-3/TRBV12-4
ASSFDGPYGYT TRBJ1-2 TRBV7-9
ASRLSGELF TRBJ2-2 TRBV7-3
SARDSGESADTQY TRBJ2-3 TRBV20-1
ASSLAADIPYEQY TRBJ2-7 TRBV5-6
ASRISGASSYEQY TRBJ2-7 TRBV28
ASSLEGFGDTQY TRBJ2-3 TRBV12-3/TRBV12-4
ASSQVAVDEQY TRBJ2-7 TRBV4-2
ASSLAASGSSETQY TRBJ2-5 TRBV7-9
SAQGQGAAEAF TRBJ1-1 TRBV20-1
ASSYGSKMVEQY TRBJ2-7 TRBV7-8
ASSLNRDRAGNEQF TRBJ2-1 TRBV7-6
ASSSTKGWAPTYEQY TRBJ2-7 TRBV7-2
ASSQAKETGPSEQY TRBJ2-7 TRBV6-6
ASSPSGLFNEQF TRBJ2-1 TRBV27
ASSLGPEAF TRBJ1-1 TRBV28
ASSFTTGGNGYT TRBJ1-2 TRBV7-9